The rows below give T cell receptor beta chains drawn from one sample of a study of blood T cell repertoires in COVID-19. Clones were read by immunoSEQ multiplex PCR, and TCRdb kept only the in-frame ones, dropping some. The profile shows more than 150,000 clones, around 83% of them singletons. The specimen was peripheral blood. Receptor source: a man in his 70s who had recovered from COVID-19. Both conserved end residues are part of each CDR3.

TRBV5-4	CASSRGGSETQYF
TRBV19	CASSTGDEQYF
TRBV9	CASSPFGTSGQETQYF
TRBV5-1	CASSSTGLSGNTIYF
TRBV7-2	CASRDSANSPLHF
TRBV2	CASKDREFYEQYF
TRBV21-1	CASSKWSAGNQPQHF
TRBV9	CASSAGTGASWGYTF
TRBV6-2/TRBV6-3	CASSRKRTTTSTDTQYF
TRBV7-2	CASSLPPGQGAYEQYF
TRBV11-1	CASSLGQGRNTEAFF
TRBV6-5	CASSYLAGAYEQYF
TRBV6-6	CASSPPRLAGVSNEQFF
TRBV19	CASSINTGASYEQYF
TRBV12-3/TRBV12-4	CASSFYNYEQYF
TRBV5-1	CASSLAGREYQETQYF